Below are 8 T cell receptor beta chains sequenced from a single sample in a study of T-cell memory formation after mild COVID-19 (dated by TCRdb to the early 2020s). To prepare the library, 5' RACE was applied. Sequencing was performed on an Illumina NovaSeq 6000. TCRdb reran the public reads through fastp at Q25 and MiXCR, keeping productive beta chains. Each CDR3 protein gets just one entry, which takes the most common genes and DNA from the rows behind it. The sample table records around 470,000 distinct CDR3 sequences; roughly 20% of these occur just once. The top ten clonotypes cover around 8% of the sample. Sequenced sample: PBMCs or a T cell subset sorted from them (not recorded which). These TCRs come from an adult woman who had mild COVID-19 (a few samples of this study predate the infection). The sample titles of this study are shuffled in the database, so cell type and time point are left out; the donor was told from shared clones.

This chain joins TRBV5-1 and TRBJ2-2; 9 positions match TRBD1. The CDR3 length is 15 residues. CDR1 SGHRS and CDR2 YFSETQ come from the germline V gene. The V and J ends lost 3 bases and 6 bases, in that order; junction bases with no gene match: 6. CDR3 sequence: CASSSRTGDAGELFF. CDR3 nucleotides: TGCGCCAGCAGCTCCCGGACAGGGGATGCCGGGGAGCTGTTTTTT.

This clonotype was counted a few times. The V and J genes are TRBV11-2 and TRBJ1-2, with D possibly TRBD1 on 5 matching bases. V shed 0 bases and J shed 4 bases, with 12 bases lying between them. Germline CDR1 reads SGHAT; CDR2 reads FQNNGV. CDR3 size: 15 residues. The CDR3 DNA reads as TGTGCCAGCAGCTTAGACTCAGGGTCCCGCTATGGCTACACCTTC. Its translation: CASSLDSGSRYGYTF.

This clonotype was seen a handful of times. The rearrangement uses TRBV11-3 and TRBJ2-2, with 10 bases identical to TRBD1. The V gene's germline CDR1 is SGHNT and CDR2 YENEEA. The CDR3 extends over 18 amino acids. V gave up 1 base and J gave up 3 bases; unmatched junction bases: 8. Written as DNA, the CDR3 is TGTGCCAGCAGCTTAGTGCCTGGACAGGGGGAGGACACCGGGGAGCTGTTTTTT. Its protein is CASSLVPGQGEDTGELFF.

The genes are TRBV3-1 and TRBJ2-5; either TRBD1 or TRBD2 may fit D (5 bases each). The CDR3 runs 14 residues. From germline, CDR1 is LGHDT and CDR2 YNNKEL (reference sequence). Trimming removed 7 bases at V and 5 bases at J, with 17 bases between. The CDR3 DNA follows: TGTGCCAGCACATCCAGGGCAGGGACGGAGACCCAGTACTTC. It translates to CASTSRAGTETQYF.

This clonotype has just a few counts. This chain connects TRBV7-2 to TRBJ2-5, with 11 bases fitting TRBD2. The CDR3 runs to 18 residues. Losses at the gene ends were 2 bases for V and 0 bases for J; bases not matched to a gene: 8. CDR1 is SGHTA, CDR2 FQGNSA, per germline. The CDR3 protein is CASSLYLAGGENQETQYF. CDR3 coding DNA: TGTGCCAGCAGCTTATACCTAGCGGGGGGCGAAAACCAAGAGACCCAGTACTTC.

In this sample, this clonotype turned up many times. The chain combines TRBV7-2 with TRBJ2-7; D gene uncertain. The CDR3 runs 14 residues. Germline V gene sequence: CDR1 SGHTA, CDR2 FQGNSA. The germline V and J ends were trimmed by 3 bases and 5 bases, with 14 bases remaining between them. In DNA form, the CDR3 reads TGTGCCAGCAGCTTGCAGGCGGATAGACACGAGCAGTACTTC. Protein: CASSLQADRHEQYF.

CDR3 coding DNA: TGCGCCAGCAGCTTGGCCTGGGACAGGGGGCGCGGGAGCAATCAGCCCCAGCATTTT. It is translated as CASSLAWDRGRGSNQPQHF. This chain connects TRBV5-1 to TRBJ1-5, with 12 bases lining up with TRBD1. The V segment lost 0 bases and the J segment 1 base; nucleotides outside the gene matches: 8. This CDR3 comprises 19 residues. Germline CDR1 SGHRS, CDR2 YFSETQ.

The table lists this clonotype with a few counts. V gene TRBV5-1 combines with J gene TRBJ2-2; D gene ambiguous. The CDR3 is made up of 15 amino acids. Trimming removed 6 bases from V and 1 base from J, with 13 bases in between. Germline CDR1 is SGHRS and CDR2 is YFSETQ. Written as DNA, the CDR3 is TGCGCCAGCAATTTCAAAACTGGGAACACCGGGGAGCTGTTTTTT. It translates to CASNFKTGNTGELFF.